This entry describes one T cell receptor (beta chain). The germline V gene has CDR1 SGHVS and CDR2 FQNEAQ. The CDR3 length is 15 residues. Trimming shortened V by 3 bases and J by 5 bases, and 13 bases separated the two germline ends. These data are taken from a study of cytomegalovirus exposure and HLA in healthy donors. The PCR was carried out with 60 Vbeta primers and 13 Jbeta primers. Measured with immunoSEQ multiplex PCR; TCRdb has only the in-frame clones, and not every one. The top ten hold 2.5% to 3.5% of the sample, which has about 150,000 clones, over 70% seen once. The sample consisted of PBMCs. The V and J genes are TRBV7-8 and TRBJ2-2; maybe TRBD1 (8 bases). This TCR was sampled from a woman aged 45 to 65 in good health and CMV-seropositive. DNA of the CDR3: TGTGCCAGCAGCTTCGACAGGGGAGGGACCGGGGAGCTGTTTTTT. It specifies CASSFDRGGTGELFF.